This TCR beta chain was sequenced during a study of cytomegalovirus exposure and HLA in healthy donors. CDR3 length: 16 residues. CDR1 SGHNT and CDR2 YYREEE come from the germline V gene (reference sequence). The ends were cut back, 1 base at V and 5 bases at J, with 18 bases in the middle. Only one count was recorded for this clone. Its antigen is not known. Study-wide results and caveats: Cytomegalovirus-associated TCR beta chains were listed, numbering over 150. A highly shared variant cluster was judged a likely technical artifact.

60 Vbeta and 13 Jbeta primers were used in PCR. Libraries were prepared by immunoSEQ multiplex PCR; TCRdb keeps only in-frame clonotypes and omits some of them. The sample has about 160,000 clones; approximately 80% are singletons. The sequence was collected from a young man in good health and CMV-seropositive. Sequenced sample: PBMCs. V usage is TRBV5-4 and J usage is TRBJ2-5, with D tentatively TRBD1 (6 bases). This CDR3 is CASSLFGGEDRETQYF. The DNA of the CDR3 is TGTGCCAGCAGCTTGTTCGGAGGAGAAGACAGGGAGACCCAGTACTTC.